This T cell receptor (beta chain) was sequenced for a study of blood T cell repertoires in COVID-19. Study details: Sources were T cells, B-cell-depleted T cells, or PBMCs; the material itself was cDNA or gDNA.

Membership in each cohort depended on participant-reported clinical history. Cohort 3 recovered donors had two negative PCRs, clearance, or symptom resolution. Germline values: CDR1 SGHNT, CDR2 YENEEA. The CDR3 runs 13 residues. V shed 10 bases and J shed 3 bases, with 15 bases lying between them. Methods used by the authors: Nucleated cell number was recorded as an estimate derived from reference gene primer amplification. The assay was immunoSEQ multiplex PCR, and TCRdb's table has in-frame clones only and misses some. The DNA was the basis for D and trimming; V, J and clone size are from that table. The table lists approximately 300,000 clones, about 92% of them singletons, with approximately 17% in the top ten.

This rearrangement joins TRBV11-3 to TRBJ1-1; possibly TRBD1 for D (6 bases). The receptor comes from a woman aged 25 to 39 who had recovered from COVID-19. The sample consisted of PBMCs or T cells enriched from blood (not recorded which). CDR3 nucleotides: TGTGCCACATCAAGGGGGTCCGACACTGAAGCTTTCTTT. It specifies CATSRGSDTEAFF.